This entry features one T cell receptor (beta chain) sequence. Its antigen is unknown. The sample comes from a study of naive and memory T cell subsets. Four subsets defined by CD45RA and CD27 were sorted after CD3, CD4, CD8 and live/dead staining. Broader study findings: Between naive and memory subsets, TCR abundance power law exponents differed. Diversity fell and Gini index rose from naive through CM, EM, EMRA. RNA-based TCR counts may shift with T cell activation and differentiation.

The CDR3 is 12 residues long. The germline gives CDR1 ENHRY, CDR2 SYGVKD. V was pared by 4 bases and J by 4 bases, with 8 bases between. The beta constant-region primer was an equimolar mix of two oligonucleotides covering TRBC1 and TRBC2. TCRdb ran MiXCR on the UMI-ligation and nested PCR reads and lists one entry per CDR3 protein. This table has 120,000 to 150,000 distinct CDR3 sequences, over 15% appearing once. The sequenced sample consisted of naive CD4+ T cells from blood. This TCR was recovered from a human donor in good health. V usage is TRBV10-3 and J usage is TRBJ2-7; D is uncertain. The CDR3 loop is CAISAKVYEQYF. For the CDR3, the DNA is TGTGCCATCAGTGCGAAAGTTTACGAGCAGTACTTC.